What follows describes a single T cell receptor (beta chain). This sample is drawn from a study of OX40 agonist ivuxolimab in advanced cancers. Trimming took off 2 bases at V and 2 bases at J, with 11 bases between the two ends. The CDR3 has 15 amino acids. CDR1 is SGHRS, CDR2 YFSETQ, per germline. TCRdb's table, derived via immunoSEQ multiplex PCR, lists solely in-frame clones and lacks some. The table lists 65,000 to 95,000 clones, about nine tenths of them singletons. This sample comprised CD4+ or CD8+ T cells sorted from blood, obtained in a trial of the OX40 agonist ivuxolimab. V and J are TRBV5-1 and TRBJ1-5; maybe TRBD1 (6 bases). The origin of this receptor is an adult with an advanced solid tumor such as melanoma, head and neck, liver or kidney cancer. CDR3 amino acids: CASSLMGAGNQPQHF. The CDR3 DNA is TGCGCCAGCAGCTTAATGGGGGCTGGCAATCAGCCCCAGCATTTT.